Following are 10 T cell receptor beta chains from one sample sequenced in a study of OX40 agonist ivuxolimab in advanced cancers. TCRdb's table, derived via immunoSEQ multiplex PCR, lists solely in-frame clones and lacks some. The sample has 90,000 to 120,000 clones; under 95% are singletons. The sample consisted of CD4+ or CD8+ T cells sorted from blood, taken in a trial of the OX40 agonist ivuxolimab. Receptor source: an adult with an advanced solid tumor such as melanoma, head and neck, liver or kidney cancer.

This chain uses TRBV9 with TRBJ1-4; possibly TRBD1 for D (5 bases). CDR3 length: 14 amino acids. V dropped 3 bases and J dropped 6 bases, with 12 bases sitting between them. Per the germline V gene, CDR1 is SGDLS and CDR2 is YYNGEE. CDR3 loop: CASSATEGDEKLFF. CDR3 DNA: TGTGCCAGCAGCGCGACAGAAGGGGATGAAAAACTGTTTTTT.

The V gene is TRBV5-1, the J gene TRBJ2-1, with 11 bases matching TRBD2. Germline CDR1 and CDR2: SGHRS and YFSETQ. The length of the CDR3 is 17 residues. After removal of 4 bases from V and 5 bases from J, the junction contained 11 bases not matched to a gene. The DNA for the CDR3 is TGCGCCAGCAGCGTCGGGACTAGCGGACTATACCACAATGAGCAGTTCTTC. It translates to CASSVGTSGLYHNEQFF.

The rearrangement links TRBV15 to TRBJ1-5; D remains ambiguous. Trimming removed 8 bases from V and 2 bases from J, with 10 bases in between. Germline-derived CDR1 and CDR2 are LNHNV and YYDKDF (reference sequence). The CDR3 is made up of 13 amino acids. The CDR3 nucleotides read TGTGCCACCGGGCTTGAGGGCAATCAGCCCCAGCATTTT. It encodes CATGLEGNQPQHF.

The chain carries TRBV7-3 and TRBJ2-1, with a possible D match to TRBD2 (5 bases). The length of the CDR3 is 14 residues. Germline CDR1 and CDR2: SGHTA and FQGTGA. Trimming removed 2 bases from V and 7 bases from J, with 12 bases in between. CDR3 nucleotides: TGTGCCAGCAGCTTAGGAGGACTCCCTAATGAGCAGTTCTTC. It yields the protein CASSLGGLPNEQFF.

The CDR3 loop is CASSWFGELFF. DNA for the CDR3: TGTGCCAGCAGCTGGTTCGGGGAGCTGTTTTTT. The J gene is TRBJ2-2, the V gene TRBV5-4; unclear D gene. Between the trimmed V and J ends, which lost 3 bases and 7 bases, there was a span of 4 bases. CDR3 length equals 11 residues. The germline V gene encodes CDR1 SGHNT and CDR2 YYREEE (reference sequence). Together with reference TRBV5-4 and TRBJ2-2, the CDR3 gives the full variable domain: ETGVTQSPTHLIKTRGQQVTLRCSSQSGHNTVSWYQQALGQGPQFIFQYYREEENGRGNFPPRFSGLQFPNYSSELNVNALELDDSALYLCASSWFGELFFGEGSRLTVL.

CDR3 residues: CASSVGDYDEQYF. For the CDR3, the DNA is TGTGCCAGCAGCGTAGGTGACTACGACGAGCAGTACTTC. The chain recombines TRBV9 with TRBJ2-7, with a tentative D call TRBD2 (5 bases). Looked up from germline, CDR1 is SGDLS and CDR2 is YYNGEE. The CDR3 consists of 13 residues. Trimming pared 0 bases from V and 5 bases from J, leaving 9 bases between.

The chain uses TRBV11-2 and TRBJ2-1; the D is unclear. Germline CDR1 reads SGHAT; CDR2 reads FQNNGV. V lost 2 bases and J 5 bases, leaving 13 bases between the germline ends. There are 15 residues in the CDR3. CDR3 region: CASSLRRVEDNEQFF. The CDR3 DNA reads as TGTGCCAGCAGCTTAAGACGGGTAGAGGACAATGAGCAGTTCTTC. Complete variable domain (other parts from reference TRBV11-2 and TRBJ2-1): EAGVAQSPRYKIIEKRQSVAFWCNPISGHATLYWYQQILGQGPKLLIQFQNNGVVDDSQLPKDRFSAERLKGVDSTLKIQPAKLEDSAVYLCASSLRRVEDNEQFFGPGTRLTVL.

The gene calls are TRBV28 and TRBJ2-2, with 9 bases aligning to TRBD1. Germline loops: CDR1 MDHEN, CDR2 SYDVKM. V lost 11 bases to trimming and J lost 7 bases; unmatched junction nucleotides: 11. The CDR3 is 14 amino acids. The DNA for the CDR3 is TGTGCCCCGGGACAGGGATCGCAGGACGGGGAGCTGTTTTTT. Protein product: CAPGQGSQDGELFF.

V is TRBV5-6 and J is TRBJ2-2; tentatively, D is TRBD1 (5 bases). The V and J ends lost 4 bases and 1 base respectively, with 5 bases between them. Germline loops: CDR1 SGHDT, CDR2 YYEEEE. The CDR3 spans 13 residues. The CDR3, as DNA: TGTGCCAGCAGCCAGGGGAACACCGGGGAGCTGTTTTTT. It codes for CASSQGNTGELFF.

V is TRBV10-3 and J is TRBJ2-7, with D possibly matching TRBD2 (5 bases). The CDR3 contains 14 residues. The V end was cut by 0 bases, the J end by 3 bases, with 9 bases between. The germline V gene encodes CDR1 ENHRY and CDR2 SYGVKD. This chain's CDR3 is CAISESTRGYEQYF. The CDR3 nucleotides are TGTGCCATCAGTGAGTCGACTCGGGGCTACGAGCAGTACTTC.